This T cell receptor beta chain was sequenced during a study of identical twins' blood T cells. CDR1 and CDR2 (germline): DFQATT, SNEGSKA (reference sequence). The CDR3 spans 12 residues. V lost 5 bases to trimming and J lost 4 bases, with 11 bases between them. Likely shared infections and vaccines: all three twin pairs were reared together. A few counts support this clonotype. TCRdb itself ran the 5' RACE reads through MiXCR, one entry per CDR3 protein. The sample lists a few hundred thousand distinct CDR3 sequences, 28% occurring once. The receptor comes from a woman aged 18 to 55 in good health. The sequenced material came from PBMCs. The chain uses TRBV20-1 and TRBJ1-2; the D gene is possibly TRBD1 (6 bases). The CDR3 DNA sequence: TGCAGTGCTGGTGACAGGTCCTATGGCTACACCTTC. Translating it yields CSAGDRSYGYTF.